The 20 T cell receptor beta chains below all came from one sample that was sequenced in a study of T-cell reconstitution after alpha-beta-depleted transplantation in children. Preparation of the TCRbeta library involved a method that used unique molecular identifiers. TCRdb itself ran the PCR reads through MiXCR, one entry per CDR3 protein. The sample includes 750,000 to 950,000 distinct CDR3 sequences, less than 20% seen only once; the top ten take around 4.5%. The sample here was PBMCs, mostly from graft donor cells, taken 360 days after TCRalphabeta/CD19-depleted stem cell transplant. All receptors come from a male patient younger than 18 who had a stem cell transplant for acute lymphoblastic leukemia, so the T cells may come from the graft donor.

The sample holds a few counts of this clonotype. This sequence joins TRBV12-3 or TRBV12-4 and TRBJ1-6, with TRBD1 matching 8 bases. After removal of 7 bases from V and 9 bases from J, the junction contained 8 bases not matched to a gene. CDR3 length: 14 amino acids. CDR3 nucleotides: TGTGCCAGCACTCTAGGACAGGGTGGTTCACCCCTCCACTTT. Its translation is CASTLGQGGSPLHF.

This clonotype was found a few times. The chain joins TRBV11-2 to TRBJ2-1; TRBD2 might be the D (5 bases). V dropped 5 bases and J dropped 5 bases, with 16 bases sitting between them. Germline assignment: CDR1 SGHAT and CDR2 FQNNGV. The CDR3 extends over 15 amino acids. In nucleotides, the CDR3 is TGTGCCAGCAGCCTCCTCAGCGGTGGGGACAATGAGCAGTTCTTC. Translated: CASSLLSGGDNEQFF. Supplemented by reference TRBV11-2 and TRBJ2-1, the full variable domain reads EAGVAQSPRYKIIEKRQSVAFWCNPISGHATLYWYQQILGQGPKLLIQFQNNGVVDDSQLPKDRFSAERLKGVDSTLKIQPAKLEDSAVYLCASSLLSGGDNEQFFGPGTRLTVL.

Remarks on this clonotype: A much larger clone sits a single nucleotide away, making a read error possible. This chain's CDR3 is CASRLAEERVNEQFF. In DNA, the CDR3 is TGTGCCAGCAGACTAGCGGAGGAACGAGTCAATGAGCAGTTCTTC. The chain carries TRBV12-3 or TRBV12-4 and TRBJ2-1; 8 nucleotides line up with TRBD2. J gave up 6 bases and V 6 bases, and 10 bases lay outside the gene matches. The CDR3 sequence is 15 residues long.

This clonotype was seen more than once but under ten times. V is TRBV29-1 and J is TRBJ2-3, with 12 bases that match TRBD2. Germline trimming cut 8 bases from V and 0 bases from J; bases unmatched to any gene: 6. The CDR3 loop spans 15 amino acids. The germline V gene encodes CDR1 SQVTM and CDR2 ANQGSEA. CDR3 region: CSPWGTSGSTDTQYF. CDR3 sequence (DNA): TGCAGCCCTTGGGGGACTAGCGGGAGCACAGATACGCAGTATTTT.

This sequence joins TRBV20-1 and TRBJ2-7; possible D gene TRBD1, 6 bases. The CDR3 is 14 residues long. V was clipped by 3 bases and J by 3 bases, with 15 bases between them. Germline V gives CDR1 DFQATT, CDR2 SNEGSKA (reference sequence). The CDR3: CSASEGQGLYEQYF. As DNA, the CDR3 is TGCAGTGCTAGTGAGGGGCAGGGGCTCTACGAGCAGTACTTC.

This clonotype was detected only a few times. V usage is TRBV20-1 and J usage is TRBJ2-7; 11 bases are shared with TRBD2. CDR3 length: 14 amino acids. The germline V gene encodes CDR1 DFQATT and CDR2 SNEGSKA (reference sequence). Trimming at V came to 2 bases and at J to 7 bases, leaving 7 bases not matched to a gene. The CDR3 DNA reads as TGCAGTGCTAGACAGGCTAGCGGGAGGTGGGAGCAGTACTTC. Its translation is CSARQASGRWEQYF.

This clonotype turned up a few times. The rearrangement uses TRBV18 and TRBJ2-3; TRBD1 agrees at 7 bases. CDR1 is KGHSH, CDR2 LQKENI, per germline. The CDR3 is made up of 16 amino acids. V trimming: 8 bases; J trimming: 1 base; junction bases outside the gene matches: 12. CDR3 protein: CASSPRQGLGTDTQYF. The CDR3 DNA reads TGTGCCAGCAGCCCCCGACAGGGTTTGGGCACAGATACGCAGTATTTT. Full variable domain (missing parts from reference TRBV18 and TRBJ2-3): NAGVMQNPRHLVRRRGQEARLRCSPMKGHSHVYWYRQLPEEGLKFMVYLQKENIIDESGMPKERFSAEFPKEGPSILRIQQVVRGDSAAYFCASSPRQGLGTDTQYFGPGTRLTVL.

V is TRBV6-5 and J is TRBJ1-1, with D unclear. CDR1 and CDR2 (germline): MNHEY, SVGAGI. There are 15 residues in the CDR3. The ends were cut back, 0 bases at V and 3 bases at J, with 11 bases in the middle. This CDR3 reads CASSYSLIDDTEAFF. CDR3 DNA sequence: TGTGCCAGCAGTTACTCGCTGATAGACGACACTGAAGCTTTCTTT.

The V gene is TRBV12-3 or TRBV12-4, the J gene TRBJ1-5, with 7 bases identical to TRBD1. The CDR3 sequence is 16 residues long. Trimming at V came to 8 bases and at J to 3 bases, leaving 13 bases not matched to a gene. This chain's CDR3 is CASAESWGQPNQPQHF. In DNA form, the CDR3 reads TGTGCCAGCGCCGAATCCTGGGGACAGCCCAATCAGCCCCAGCATTTT.

The genes are TRBV18 and TRBJ1-2; D call uncertain. V was shortened by 2 bases and J by 3 bases, with 7 bases between the two germline ends. This CDR3 is built from 13 residues. The V gene's germline CDR1 is KGHSH and CDR2 LQKENI. In DNA form, the CDR3 reads TGTGCCAGCTCACCAAGCTCAGACTATGGCTACACCTTC. It translates to CASSPSSDYGYTF.

This clonotype was seen a handful of times. The V gene is TRBV10-3, the J gene TRBJ2-1; D possibly corresponds to TRBD2 (6 bases). This CDR3 has 16 amino acids. The V end was cut by 2 bases, the J end by 0 bases, with 11 bases between. Germline V CDR1 and CDR2: ENHRY, SYGVKD. The DNA for the CDR3 is TGTGCCATCAGTGAGGGAGGGAGGCCCTCCTACAATGAGCAGTTCTTC. This gives the protein CAISEGGRPSYNEQFF.

This rearrangement joins TRBV12-3 or TRBV12-4 to TRBJ1-1; no reliable D call. The CDR3 is 13 amino acids. V was clipped by 6 bases and J by 1 base, with 9 bases between them. This CDR3 is CASSHLANTEAFF. The CDR3 DNA is TGTGCCAGCAGCCATCTTGCGAACACTGAAGCTTTCTTT.

This clonotype was seen a few times. The V gene is TRBV20-1, the J gene TRBJ2-7, with 9 positions matching TRBD1. The germline V gene has CDR1 DFQATT and CDR2 SNEGSKA (reference sequence). This CDR3 has 14 residues. V lost 6 bases and J lost 2; bases outside the gene matches: 8. CDR3 in DNA: TGCAGTGCCACCCGAACAGGGGGCCCCTACGAGCAGTACTTC. The encoded protein is CSATRTGGPYEQYF.

The rearrangement uses TRBV15 and TRBJ2-7, with a possible D match to TRBD1 (6 bases). This CDR3 region has 13 residues. Germline V CDR1 and CDR2: LNHNV, YYDKDF (reference sequence). Trimming removed 8 bases from V and 6 bases from J, with 17 bases in between. The CDR3 spells CATHRAGEGEQYF. In nucleotides, the CDR3 is TGTGCCACCCACCGAGCAGGGGAAGGCGAGCAGTACTTC.

The chain employs TRBV5-5 and TRBJ2-5, with 8 bases that match TRBD2. This CDR3 is built from 18 residues. V shed 0 bases and J 5 bases; nucleotides not matched to a gene: 15. Germline V gives CDR1 SGHKS, CDR2 YYEKEE (reference sequence). The CDR3, as DNA: TGTGCCAGCAGCTTGGTGCGGGGCGCGGGAGGTATATCGGAGACCCAGTACTTC. This gives the protein CASSLVRGAGGISETQYF.

This clonotype was detected once. The chain employs TRBV6-5 and TRBJ2-7, with 7 bases matching TRBD2. Per the germline V gene, CDR1 is MNHEY and CDR2 is SVGAGI. Trimming removed 2 bases from V and 6 bases from J; junction bases left unmatched: 4. The CDR3 runs to 13 residues. The CDR3 loop reads CASSYDRGVEQYF. The DNA of the CDR3 is TGTGCCAGCAGTTACGACCGGGGGGTCGAGCAGTACTTC.

This sequence joins TRBV5-6 and TRBJ2-1, with TRBD2 as a possible D gene (5 bases). The germline CDR1 and CDR2 sequences are SGHDT and YYEEEE. The germline V and J ends were trimmed by 1 base and 5 bases, with 10 bases remaining between them. The CDR3 length is 14 residues. The CDR3 spells CASSLSPSHNEQFF. The CDR3 bases are TGTGCCAGCAGCTTGTCGCCTAGCCACAATGAGCAGTTCTTC.

The chain has TRBV5-1 and TRBJ1-6; 9 bases are shared with TRBD1. The junction had 9 bases not matched to a gene; V was cut back by 4 bases and J by 7 bases. The CDR3 runs to 16 residues. CDR1 and CDR2 (germline): SGHRS, YFSETQ. CDR3 in DNA: TGCGCCAGCAGCGAATGGACAGGGGCGAGGAATTCACCCCTCCACTTT. It specifies CASSEWTGARNSPLHF.

This clonotype was found many times. The chain is built from TRBV29-1 and TRBJ2-7; either TRBD1 or TRBD2 may fit D (5 bases each). CDR1 and CDR2 (germline): SQVTM, ANQGSEA. This CDR3 spans 14 amino acids. Trimming stripped 4 bases from V and 5 bases from J, with 18 bases between. CDR3 amino acids: CSVGFLGERDEQYF. The DNA of the CDR3 is TGCAGCGTTGGTTTTTTAGGGGAGCGTGACGAGCAGTACTTC.

The chain links TRBV24-1 to TRBJ2-1; the match to TRBD2 covers 10 bases. The germline gives CDR1 KGHDR, CDR2 SFDVKD. The CDR3 covers 14 residues. Trimming at V came to 4 bases and at J to 7 bases, leaving 3 bases not matched to a gene. The CDR3 nucleotides are TGTGCCACCAGTGACTGGACTAGCGGAAATGAGCAGTTCTTC. It codes for CATSDWTSGNEQFF.